Shown below are 23 T cell receptor beta chains from a single sample sequenced in a study of response to subunit inactivated influenza vaccine (dated by TCRdb to the late 2010s). Library preparation used RT-PCR. Sequencing was carried out with an Illumina HiSeq 2500. TCRdb handled the public reads itself, with Q25 trimming in fastp and clone calling in MiXCR, and kept productive beta chains. One record per CDR3 amino acid sequence lists the most common genes and DNA. Here the sample has roughly 570,000 distinct CDR3 sequences; less than 15% occur a single time. Jointly, the top ten make up roughly 10% of the sample. The sequencing here drew on PBMCs from blood, taken roughly 12 days after vaccination. The receptors derive from a man aged 50-59 years who received an inactivated influenza vaccine. Donor details come from another sample of the same person, matched by shared clones.

V usage is TRBV13 and J usage is TRBJ2-1; a possible D gene is TRBD1 (6 bases). There are 12 residues in the CDR3. Germline CDR1 PRHDT, CDR2 FYEKMQ (reference sequence). Trimming stripped 4 bases from V and 8 bases from J, with 9 bases between. The CDR3 is CASSSDRYEQFF. In nucleotides, the CDR3 is TGTGCCAGCAGCTCAGACAGGTATGAGCAGTTCTTC.

This clonotype was recorded a few times. The chain is built from TRBV6-1 and TRBJ1-6; 9 nucleotides align to TRBD1. The CDR3 is made up of 15 amino acids. Germline values: CDR1 MNHNS, CDR2 SASEGT. V was pared by 6 bases and J by 8 bases, with 8 bases of the junction left unmatched. The CDR3 here is CASRTSGTGHSPLHF. The CDR3, as DNA: TGTGCCAGCAGGACCTCCGGGACAGGGCATTCACCCCTCCACTTT.

This sequence joins TRBV10-3 and TRBJ2-1; 9 positions match TRBD2. Germline CDR1 is ENHRY and CDR2 is SYGVKD. The CDR3 has 14 residues. After removal of 3 bases from V and 4 bases from J, the junction contained 1 base not matched to a gene. CDR3 sequence (DNA): TGTGCCATCAGTGATAGCGGGGGTTACAATGAGCAGTTCTTC. It specifies CAISDSGGYNEQFF.

A few counts support this clonotype. V usage is TRBV4-1 and J usage is TRBJ2-4; 7 bases agree with TRBD1. This CDR3 spans 18 amino acids. The ends lost 1 base at V and 6 bases at J; junction bases unmatched: 15. The germline V gene has CDR1 MGHRA and CDR2 YSYEKL. The CDR3: CASSQVGFKLGQLNIQYF. The CDR3 nucleotides read TGCGCCAGCAGCCAAGTTGGGTTTAAGCTGGGACAGTTAAACATTCAGTACTTC.

Comments on this clonotype: One end of the junction varies from germline; a read error may be responsible. The chain links TRBV20-1 to TRBJ2-4; 10 nucleotides line up with TRBD2. Per the germline V gene, CDR1 is DFQATT and CDR2 is SNEGSKA (reference sequence). The CDR3 sequence is 18 residues long. The CDR3 nucleotides read TGCTGTGCTAGAGATACCGGGACTAGCGCCATAGCCAAAAACATTCAGTACTTC. Encoded protein: CCARDTGTSAIAKNIQYF.

This clonotype was found a few times. This chain joins TRBV7-9 and TRBJ2-2; 7 bases are a match to TRBD1. CDR1 SEHNR and CDR2 FQNEAQ come from the germline V gene (reference sequence). V lost 2 bases to trimming and J lost 6 bases; unmatched junction nucleotides: 3. The CDR3 has 14 amino acids. The CDR3: CASSLRQGAGELFF. For the CDR3, the DNA is TGTGCCAGCAGCTTAAGGCAGGGGGCCGGGGAGCTGTTTTTT.

V gene TRBV9 combines with J gene TRBJ2-1; 8 bases are a match to TRBD2. This CDR3 has 15 residues. Trimming took 1 base from V and 7 from J; bases not matched to a gene: 7. Germline loops: CDR1 SGDLS, CDR2 YYNGEE. CDR3 protein: CASSVSGRGWNEQFF. In nucleotides, the CDR3 is TGTGCCAGCAGCGTAAGCGGGAGAGGTTGGAATGAGCAGTTCTTC.

Only a few counts were recorded for this clonotype. V gene TRBV5-6 combines with J gene TRBJ1-5, with 8 bases aligning to TRBD1. V trimming: 4 bases; J trimming: 3 bases; junction bases outside the gene matches: 6. CDR1 and CDR2 (germline): SGHDT, YYEEEE. The CDR3 has 15 residues. The CDR3 DNA reads TGTGCCAGCAGCCGGGGGACAGGTAACAATCAGCCCCAGCATTTT. It specifies CASSRGTGNNQPQHF.

The CDR3 protein is CASSYGGSGETQYF. The CDR3 DNA reads TGTGCCAGCAGTTACGGCGGGAGTGGGGAGACCCAGTACTTC. This chain uses TRBV6-2 or TRBV6-3 with TRBJ2-5, with 7 bases that match TRBD2. Germline values: CDR1 MNHEY, CDR2 SVGEGT. There are 14 residues in the CDR3. Germline trimming cut 2 bases from V and 5 bases from J; bases unmatched to any gene: 5.

CDR3 coding DNA: TGTGCCAGCAGCTTAGCGGGGGGGCCTGAAGAGCAGTACTTC. This gives the protein CASSLAGGPEEQYF. V gene TRBV7-9 combines with J gene TRBJ2-7; D may be TRBD2 (7 bases). Germline V gene sequence: CDR1 SEHNR, CDR2 FQNEAQ (reference sequence). The CDR3 sequence is 14 residues long. With 0 bases removed from V and 7 bases from J, the gap between germline ends came to 13 bases.

For the CDR3, the DNA is TGTGCCAGCTCACGAATCGGGACAGTTTACTCAACTAATGAAAAACTGTTTTTT. This gives the protein CASSRIGTVYSTNEKLFF. The genes are TRBV18 and TRBJ1-4; 7 positions agree with TRBD1. Germline CDR1 and CDR2: KGHSH and LQKENI. CDR3 length equals 18 residues. V dropped 4 bases and J dropped 0; count of bases not matched to a gene: 11.

This clonotype was seen a few times. The chain combines TRBV7-9 with TRBJ2-2; tentatively, D is TRBD1 (6 bases). The V end lost 5 bases, the J end lost 4 bases, and 11 bases lay between the germline ends. The CDR3 covers 14 residues. CDR1 is SEHNR, CDR2 FQNEAQ, per germline (reference sequence). CDR3 DNA sequence: TGTGCCAGCAGCCTCGGACAGCGCACCGGGGAGCTGTTTTTT. Protein: CASSLGQRTGELFF.

The J gene is TRBJ2-3, the V gene TRBV12-3 or TRBV12-4; TRBD2 might be the D (6 bases). The CDR3 has 16 residues. Between the trimmed V and J ends, which lost 6 bases and 2 bases, there was a span of 18 bases. CDR3 region: CASRVFGGTSTDTQYF. CDR3 bases: TGTGCCAGCAGGGTCTTCGGGGGTACCTCCACAGATACGCAGTATTTT.

Only a few counts were recorded for this clonotype. The chain employs TRBV4-3 and TRBJ2-1; the D is unclear. V lost 0 bases and J lost 6, with 9 bases in between. Germline V gene data show CDR1 as LGHNA and CDR2 as YSLEER. This CDR3 has 14 amino acids. CDR3: CASSQDTGLNEQFF. CDR3 bases: TGCGCCAGCAGCCAAGATACGGGCCTCAATGAGCAGTTCTTC.

At least ten counts were recorded for this clonotype. This chain uses TRBV20-1 with TRBJ2-2; D not certain. V was trimmed by 3 bases and J by 1 base, leaving 15 bases between them. The CDR3 loop spans 16 amino acids. Germline values: CDR1 DFQATT, CDR2 SNEGSKA (reference sequence). CDR3 DNA: TGCAGTGCTAGGGGCTGGACGGAGCTGAACACCGGGGAGCTGTTTTTT. As protein: CSARGWTELNTGELFF.

This clonotype occurred a few times. The chain carries TRBV5-1 and TRBJ2-7, with 7 bases matching TRBD1. The germline CDR1 and CDR2 sequences are SGHRS and YFSETQ. There are 14 residues in the CDR3. J lost 3 bases, V lost 4 bases, and 7 bases had no gene match. CDR3 coding DNA: TGCGCCAGCAGCCCAGTTCAGGGGGACTACGAGCAGTACTTC. Amino acids: CASSPVQGDYEQYF. The full variable domain, in which reference TRBV5-1 and TRBJ2-7 provide the parts outside the CDR3, is KAGVTQTPRYLIKTRGQQVTLSCSPISGHRSVSWYQQTPGQGLQFLFEYFSETQRNKGNFPGRFSGRQFSNSRSEMNVSTLELGDSALYLCASSPVQGDYEQYFGPGTRLTVT.

The rearrangement uses TRBV28 and TRBJ2-3, with TRBD1 matching over 7 bases. This CDR3 spans 15 amino acids. Germline CDR1 is MDHEN and CDR2 is SYDVKM. Trimming removed 7 bases from V and 1 base from J; junction bases left unmatched: 8. CDR3 amino acids: CASKRQGKGTDTQYF. CDR3 nucleotides: TGTGCCAGCAAAAGACAGGGTAAAGGCACAGATACGCAGTATTTT.

This clonotype was detected only a few times. The chain combines TRBV7-3 with TRBJ1-2; D uncertain. Between the trimmed V and J ends, which lost 5 bases and 8 bases, there was a span of 15 bases. The CDR3 extends over 13 amino acids. CDR1 SGHTA and CDR2 FQGTGA come from the germline V gene. Written as DNA, the CDR3 is TGTGCCAGCAGCCGTGGTTCCGGGGAGGGCTACACCTTC. Its translation is CASSRGSGEGYTF.

This clonotype turned up a few times. V usage is TRBV9 and J usage is TRBJ2-3; no clear D gene. Germline loops: CDR1 SGDLS, CDR2 YYNGEE. V lost 0 bases to trimming and J lost 4 bases, with 12 bases between them. The CDR3 sequence is 15 residues long. Here the CDR3 reads CASSVGSDPPDTQYF. CDR3 coding DNA: TGTGCCAGCAGCGTAGGAAGCGACCCGCCAGATACGCAGTATTTT.

V usage is TRBV4-3 and J usage is TRBJ2-7, with D unresolved. The CDR3 is 15 residues long. Germline lookup yields CDR1 LGHNA and CDR2 YSLEER. Trimming took 0 bases from V and 2 from J, leaving 11 bases between them. The CDR3 nucleotides read TGCGCCAGCAGCCAAGATATTTATGGGACCTACGAGCAGTACTTC. It yields the protein CASSQDIYGTYEQYF.

This clonotype has a handful of counts. The chain uses TRBV10-3 and TRBJ2-1; D may be TRBD1 (6 bases). CDR1 and CDR2 (germline): ENHRY, SYGVKD. Trimming cost V 1 base and J 5 bases, with 9 bases left between them. This CDR3 is built from 14 residues. CDR3: CAISEFRTDNEQFF. The CDR3 nucleotides read TGTGCCATCAGTGAGTTCCGGACAGACAATGAGCAGTTCTTC.

This clonotype occurred many times. J is TRBJ2-5 and V is TRBV7-8, with 9 bases aligning to TRBD1. This CDR3 has 15 residues. Germline trimming cut 5 bases from V and 6 bases from J; bases unmatched to any gene: 10. Germline values: CDR1 SGHVS, CDR2 FQNEAQ. CDR3 amino acids: CASSAYYRGLKTQYF. DNA for the CDR3: TGTGCCAGCAGCGCGTACTACAGGGGGCTGAAGACCCAGTACTTC.

There are a few counts of this clonotype. J is TRBJ2-1 and V is TRBV7-8; possible D gene TRBD1, 6 bases. Germline V CDR1 and CDR2: SGHVS, FQNEAQ. V was cut by 0 bases and J by 2 bases, with 14 bases left in between. This CDR3 is built from 17 residues. The CDR3 DNA sequence: TGTGCCAGCAGCTTAGCCCGACAGGAGTCAACCTACAATGAGCAGTTCTTC. It is translated as CASSLARQESTYNEQFF.